The 18 T cell receptor beta chains presented below share a single source sample, sequenced in a study of OX40 agonist ivuxolimab in advanced cancers. The assay was immunoSEQ multiplex PCR, and TCRdb's table has in-frame clones only and misses some. The table includes around 100,000 clones, less than 95% detected once. Sequencing was performed on CD4+ or CD8+ T cells sorted from blood, taken in a trial of the OX40 agonist ivuxolimab. The receptors stem from an adult with an advanced solid tumor such as melanoma, head and neck, liver or kidney cancer.

This chain joins TRBV11-2 and TRBJ2-2; D ambiguous. The CDR3 spans 14 residues. The V and J ends lost 5 bases and 4 bases respectively, with 11 bases between them. Germline values: CDR1 SGHAT, CDR2 FQNNGV. The CDR3 coding sequence is TGTGCCAGCAGCCCGTTTGGGGTCACCGGGGAGCTGTTTTTT. This encodes CASSPFGVTGELFF.

This rearrangement joins TRBV6-5 to TRBJ2-5; D is ambiguous. CDR1 and CDR2 (germline): MNHEY, SVGAGI. CDR3 length equals 14 residues. V lost 6 bases and J 1 base, leaving 12 bases between the germline ends. CDR3 in DNA: TGTGCCAGCAGACTGACGGATGCCCAAGAGACCCAGTACTTC. Amino acid sequence: CASRLTDAQETQYF.

Only a few counts were recorded for this clone. V usage is TRBV7-9 and J usage is TRBJ2-3, with D uncertain. This CDR3 contains 14 residues. Germline V gene lookup returns CDR1 SEHNR and CDR2 FQNEAQ (reference sequence). V lost 3 bases and J 6 bases, leaving 13 bases between the germline ends. This CDR3 is CASSFSRSRDTQYF. The DNA of the CDR3 is TGTGCCAGCAGCTTTAGCCGGTCGAGGGATACGCAGTATTTT. Looking up the rest from reference TRBV7-9 and TRBJ2-3 gives the full variable domain: DTGVSQNPRHKITKRGQNVTFRCDPISEHNRLYWYRQTLGQGPEFLTYFQNEAQLEKSRLLSDRFSAERPKGSFSTLEIQRTEQGDSAMYLCASSFSRSRDTQYFGPGTRLTVL.

This clone has only one observation. The chain uses TRBV2 and TRBJ1-1, with D maybe TRBD1 (6 bases). Trimming removed 7 bases from V and 5 bases from J, with 17 bases in between. Germline V lookup: CDR1 SNHLY, CDR2 FYNNEI. This CDR3 is built from 14 residues. Here the CDR3 reads CASKEEGVVTEAFF. The CDR3 nucleotides are TGTGCCAGCAAAGAGGAGGGGGTTGTTACTGAAGCTTTCTTT. Full variable domain (missing parts from reference TRBV2 and TRBJ1-1): EPEVTQTPSHQVTQMGQEVILRCVPISNHLYFYWYRQILGQKVEFLVSFYNNEISEKSEIFDDQFSVERPDGSNFTLKIRSTKLEDSAMYFCASKEEGVVTEAFFGQGTRLTVV.

Written as DNA, the CDR3 is TGTGCCAGCTCACCAGGCAGCCTGGGGACAGATACGCAGTATTTT. As protein: CASSPGSLGTDTQYF. The chain is built from TRBV18 and TRBJ2-3, with D uncertain. V lost 2 bases and J lost 3, with 12 bases in between. The CDR3 runs to 15 residues. Germline assignment: CDR1 KGHSH and CDR2 LQKENI. Complete variable domain (other parts from reference TRBV18 and TRBJ2-3): NAGVMQNPRHLVRRRGQEARLRCSPMKGHSHVYWYRQLPEEGLKFMVYLQKENIIDESGMPKERFSAEFPKEGPSILRIQQVVRGDSAAYFCASSPGSLGTDTQYFGPGTRLTVL.

This clone was seen more than once but under ten times. This chain joins TRBV6-6 and TRBJ1-3, with D unclear. Germline lookup yields CDR1 MNHNY and CDR2 SVGAGI (reference sequence). CDR3 length equals 16 residues. Trimming shortened V by 5 bases and J by 0 bases, and 14 bases separated the two germline ends. This CDR3 is CASSAPGRSSGNTIYF. CDR3 nucleotides: TGTGCCAGCAGTGCCCCGGGAAGGAGCTCTGGAAACACCATATATTTT.

The chain couples TRBV5-6 to TRBJ2-1, with a tentative D call TRBD2 (5 bases). The length of the CDR3 is 14 residues. CDR1 and CDR2 (germline): SGHDT, YYEEEE. The V and J ends lost 2 bases and 5 bases respectively, with 11 bases between them. Written as DNA, the CDR3 is TGTGCCAGCAGCTTCCTAGCCTCGAACAATGAGCAGTTCTTC. This translates into CASSFLASNNEQFF.

The chain recombines TRBV10-2 with TRBJ2-7, with 7 bases matching TRBD2. This CDR3 comprises 15 residues. Trimming removed 11 bases from V and 1 base from J; junction bases left unmatched: 14. The V gene's germline CDR1 is WSHSY and CDR2 SAAADI. CDR3 coding DNA: TGCGCCGCCAATCCCCGGGCGGGAGCTTCCTACGAGCAGTACTTC. Protein sequence: CAANPRAGASYEQYF.

J is TRBJ2-1 and V is TRBV28; a possible D gene is TRBD2 (6 bases). Trimming took off 3 bases at V and 1 base at J, with 10 bases between the two ends. The CDR3 is made up of 15 amino acids. Per the germline V gene, CDR1 is MDHEN and CDR2 is SYDVKM. In nucleotides, the CDR3 is TGTGCCAGCAGTTTCGGGGGAGGTTCCTACAATGAGCAGTTCTTC. Translated, it gives CASSFGGGSYNEQFF.

This chain connects TRBV5-1 to TRBJ2-5, with a tentative D call TRBD2 (6 bases). Trimming removed 0 bases from V and 0 bases from J, with 12 bases in between. This CDR3 spans 16 amino acids. Per germline, CDR1 SGHRS and CDR2 YFSETQ. The CDR3, as DNA: TGCGCCAGCAGCTTGGGGGGGACTTCGAACCAAGAGACCCAGTACTTC. It specifies CASSLGGTSNQETQYF.

The genes are TRBV15 and TRBJ2-6, with D maybe TRBD1 (5 bases). CDR3 length: 15 amino acids. Per germline, CDR1 LNHNV and CDR2 YYDKDF (reference sequence). Trimming stripped 5 bases from V and 3 bases from J, with 11 bases between. The CDR3 protein is CATSVGRGGANVLTF. The CDR3 region has the DNA TGTGCCACCAGCGTGGGGCGAGGTGGGGCCAACGTCCTGACTTTC.

This clone came up once. The rearrangement joins TRBV10-3 to TRBJ2-3; D remains unclear. The V and J ends lost 1 base and 3 bases respectively, with 11 bases between them. The germline gives CDR1 ENHRY, CDR2 SYGVKD. This CDR3 spans 15 amino acids. Here the CDR3 DNA reads TGTGCCATCAGTGAGTTCGCAGATGAGACAGATACGCAGTATTTT. Amino acids: CAISEFADETDTQYF.

With respect to this clone: In the same sample, other DNA sequences code for this CDR3. The J gene is TRBJ2-3, the V gene TRBV15; D gene ambiguous. V was shortened by 5 bases and J by 4 bases, with 16 bases between the two germline ends. Germline V CDR1 and CDR2: LNHNV, YYDKDF (reference sequence). This CDR3 spans 15 amino acids. Written as DNA, the CDR3 is TGTGCCACCAGCGCCGGGTCCTACGTTGCAGATACGCAGTATTTT. Translated: CATSAGSYVADTQYF.

This clone was detected a few times. The chain has TRBV7-8 and TRBJ2-1; D possibly corresponds to TRBD1 (5 bases). V lost 4 bases and J 5 bases, leaving 9 bases between the germline ends. Germline V gene lookup returns CDR1 SGHVS and CDR2 FQNEAQ. This CDR3 has 13 amino acids. CDR3 nucleotides: TGTGCCAGCAGCTCAGGGCCGAACAATGAGCAGTTCTTC. Protein: CASSSGPNNEQFF.

The chain combines TRBV30 with TRBJ2-2; TRBD1 might be the D (7 bases). From germline, CDR1 is GTSNPN and CDR2 SVGIG (reference sequence). The CDR3 spans 15 residues. V dropped 1 base and J dropped 6 bases, with 15 bases sitting between them. CDR3 nucleotides: TGTGCCTGGAGTGCCCCAGGGGGGCGAGCCGGGGAGCTGTTTTTT. Translated: CAWSAPGGRAGELFF. The full variable domain, in which reference TRBV30 and TRBJ2-2 provide the parts outside the CDR3, is SQTIHQWPATLVQPVGSPLSLECTVEGTSNPNLYWYRQAAGRGLQLLFYSVGIGQISSEVPQNLSASRPQDRQFILSSKKLLLSDSGFYLCAWSAPGGRAGELFFGEGSRLTVL.

The V and J genes are TRBV4-1 and TRBJ1-5; TRBD1 aligns across 7 bases. The trim removed 1 base at V and 0 bases at J, leaving 6 bases unmatched. This CDR3 region has 17 residues. In germline, CDR1 is MGHRA, CDR2 YSYEKL. The CDR3 spells CASSQGVGQYSNQPQHF. Here the CDR3 DNA reads TGCGCCAGCAGCCAAGGTGTGGGACAGTATAGCAATCAGCCCCAGCATTTT.

V is TRBV11-2 and J is TRBJ1-1; D is unclear. V dropped 2 bases and J dropped 10 bases, with 11 bases sitting between them. The CDR3 sequence is 12 residues long. Germline CDR1 SGHAT, CDR2 FQNNGV. CDR3 sequence reads: CASSLQGTGAFF. The CDR3 nucleotides read TGTGCCAGCAGCTTACAAGGAACGGGAGCTTTCTTT.

The chain joins TRBV18 to TRBJ2-7; no clear D. V was shortened by 4 bases and J by 2 bases, with 3 bases between the two germline ends. Germline values: CDR1 KGHSH, CDR2 LQKENI. CDR3 length: 11 amino acids. CDR3 sequence: CASSLAYEQYF. CDR3 bases: TGTGCCAGCTCACTCGCCTACGAGCAGTACTTC.